This passage covers 29 T cell receptor beta chains from one sample sequenced in a study of beta chain features in type 1 diabetes. What was sequenced were expressed TCRB transcripts, since all of the isolated RNA had been reverse transcribed. This table comes from immunoSEQ multiplex PCR, and its TCRdb copy is limited to in-frame clones, with some not included. This sample has under 450,000 clones, with approximately 13% found just once. Sequencing used naive CD4+ T cells from blood. The origin of the receptors is a man aged 25-40 years in good health.

The V gene is TRBV4-3, the J gene TRBJ2-7, with D perhaps given as TRBD1 or TRBD2 (5 bases each). V was pared by 1 base and J by 3 bases, with 10 bases between. Germline assignment: CDR1 LGHNA and CDR2 YSLEER. This CDR3 contains 14 residues. CDR3 in amino acids: CASSQGGAGYEQYF. CDR3 coding DNA: TGCGCCAGCAGCCAAGGGGGCGCGGGCTACGAGCAGTACTTC.

This clone was counted between two and nine times. J is TRBJ2-1 and V is TRBV7-2; the match to TRBD2 covers 8 bases. The J segment lost 10 bases and the V segment lost 5 bases, leaving 13 bases of the junction unmatched. The germline V gene encodes CDR1 SGHTA and CDR2 FQGNSA. This CDR3 spans 15 amino acids. DNA of the CDR3: TGTGCCAGCAGCCCGACCGGGACCACGGGGGGGGAGCAGTTCTTC. Its translation is CASSPTGTTGGEQFF.

The chain employs TRBV6-5 and TRBJ1-2; D possibly corresponds to TRBD1 (5 bases). V was pared by 7 bases and J by 2 bases, with 17 bases between. CDR1 MNHEY and CDR2 SVGAGI come from the germline V gene. This CDR3 spans 15 amino acids. Here the CDR3 reads CASMYGTGPNYGYTF. Written as DNA, the CDR3 is TGTGCCAGCATGTATGGGACTGGGCCGAACTATGGCTACACCTTC.

This clone was picked up a small number of times. The V gene is TRBV5-1, the J gene TRBJ2-3; TRBD1 aligns across 11 bases. Trimming took 4 bases from V and 4 from J; bases not matched to a gene: 8. The CDR3 is made up of 16 amino acids. Germline V lookup: CDR1 SGHRS, CDR2 YFSETQ. The CDR3 bases are TGCGCCAGCAGCCGTGACCCGGGACAGGGGGCAGATACGCAGTATTTT. Translated, it gives CASSRDPGQGADTQYF.

In its sample, this clone was seen a few times. The chain couples TRBV7-2 to TRBJ2-2; D call uncertain. The CDR3 sequence is 12 residues long. Trimming took 8 bases from V and 9 from J, leaving 13 bases between them. Germline CDR1 is SGHTA and CDR2 is FQGNSA. The CDR3 sequence is CASRTPTRELFF. CDR3 nucleotides: TGTGCCAGCCGCACACCGACCCGGGAGCTGTTTTTT.

This clone has just a few counts. This sequence joins TRBV9 and TRBJ1-3; D may be TRBD1 (5 bases). Germline V lookup: CDR1 SGDLS, CDR2 YYNGEE. This CDR3 is 17 amino acids long. V lost 3 bases to trimming and J lost 2 bases, with 18 bases between them. The CDR3 spells CASSEVLTGTAGNTIYF. The DNA for the CDR3 is TGTGCCAGCAGCGAAGTCCTTACCGGGACTGCTGGAAACACCATATATTTT.

This clone was seen a few times. This CDR3 is also generated by other DNA sequences in the sample. The chain recombines TRBV6-5 with TRBJ2-5; maybe TRBD2 (6 bases). The CDR3 length is 13 residues. The V gene lost 6 bases and the J gene lost 0 bases, with 8 bases spanning the gap. The germline CDR1 and CDR2 sequences are MNHEY and SVGAGI. CDR3 region: CASSRGYQETQYF. CDR3 nucleotides: TGTGCCAGCAGCCGGGGGTACCAAGAGACCCAGTACTTC.

This rearrangement joins TRBV4-1 to TRBJ2-3; TRBD2 matches at 9 bases. The V and J ends lost 0 bases and 0 bases, in that order; junction bases with no gene match: 4. In germline, CDR1 is MGHRA, CDR2 YSYEKL. The CDR3 covers 17 residues. The CDR3 reads CASSQDASGMSTDTQYF. As DNA, the CDR3 is TGCGCCAGCAGCCAAGATGCTAGCGGGATGAGCACAGATACGCAGTATTTT.

A few counts support this clone. The chain has TRBV5-1 and TRBJ2-1, with D unresolved. CDR1 is SGHRS, CDR2 YFSETQ, per germline. The CDR3 spans 12 residues. V gave up 3 bases and J gave up 7 bases, with 8 bases separating them. This chain's CDR3 is CASSSRQNEQFF. The CDR3 bases are TGCGCCAGCAGCTCACGCCAGAATGAGCAGTTCTTC.

On this clone: This sample includes further DNA sequences coding for the same CDR3. The J gene is TRBJ2-3, the V gene TRBV9; no firm D call. The CDR3 totals 12 residues. Germline lookup yields CDR1 SGDLS and CDR2 YYNGEE. V lost 4 bases and J lost 3, with 6 bases in between. The CDR3, as DNA: TGTGCCAGCAGCCGATTGACAGATACGCAGTATTTT. This sequence encodes CASSRLTDTQYF.

The DNA of the CDR3 is TGCGCCAGCAGCCAAGTCAGGGCTGGGGCCAACGTCCTGACTTTC. It translates to CASSQVRAGANVLTF. The V and J genes are TRBV4-1 and TRBJ2-6, with a possible D match to TRBD1 (5 bases). The germline V gene has CDR1 MGHRA and CDR2 YSYEKL. The CDR3 length is 15 residues. V lost 1 base to trimming and J lost 2 bases, with 6 bases between them.

This clone was found a few times. This sequence joins TRBV14 and TRBJ2-3; D remains unclear. V was shortened by 5 bases and J by 3 bases, with 3 bases between the two germline ends. CDR3 length: 11 residues. Germline V CDR1 and CDR2: SGHDN, FVKESK. The CDR3 sequence: CASSETDTQYF. The CDR3 DNA reads as TGTGCCAGCAGCGAGACAGATACGCAGTATTTT.

V is TRBV4-3 and J is TRBJ2-1, with 7 positions matching TRBD2. In germline, CDR1 is LGHNA, CDR2 YSLEER. V dropped 2 bases and J dropped 2; count of bases not matched to a gene: 9. This CDR3 is built from 17 residues. Here the CDR3 reads CASSQRFEGGPYNEQFF. The DNA for the CDR3 is TGCGCCAGCAGCCAAAGGTTCGAGGGAGGGCCCTACAATGAGCAGTTCTTC.

On this clone: This same CDR3 is encoded by further DNA sequences in the sample. J is TRBJ1-2 and V is TRBV30, with D uncertain. The CDR3 covers 12 residues. Trimming removed 0 bases at V and 5 bases at J, with 7 bases between. The V gene's germline CDR1 is GTSNPN and CDR2 SVGIG (reference sequence). The CDR3 spells CAWSVTGYGYTF. CDR3 DNA: TGTGCCTGGAGTGTAACCGGATATGGCTACACCTTC.

This clone was counted between two and nine times. The rearrangement uses TRBV29-1 and TRBJ1-1; 12 bases are shared with TRBD1. CDR3 size: 14 residues. CDR1 SQVTM and CDR2 ANQGSEA come from the germline V gene. Trimming removed 7 bases from V and 5 bases from J; junction bases left unmatched: 8. The CDR3 loop reads CSAGTGGSGTEAFF. As DNA, the CDR3 is TGCAGCGCCGGGACAGGGGGCTCGGGAACTGAAGCTTTCTTT.

Only a few counts were recorded for this clone. The V and J genes are TRBV10-3 and TRBJ2-7; weak D call: TRBD2 (6 bases). The germline V and J ends were trimmed by 0 bases and 5 bases, with 14 bases remaining between them. Germline V gene data show CDR1 as ENHRY and CDR2 as SYGVKD. The CDR3 runs to 15 residues. For the CDR3, the DNA is TGTGCCATCAGTGAGTCTTACGGGAGCAGCCACGAGCAGTACGTC. Its translation is CAISESYGSSHEQYV.

This clone was counted a few times. The chain recombines TRBV9 with TRBJ2-7, with no clear D. This CDR3 contains 14 residues. CDR1 and CDR2 from the germline V gene are SGDLS and YYNGEE. Trimming took off 0 bases at V and 0 bases at J, with 7 bases between the two ends. CDR3 DNA sequence: TGTGCCAGCAGCGTAGGTGTCTACTCCTACGAGCAGTACTTC. This encodes CASSVGVYSYEQYF.

For this clone: Mismatch with germline at one junction end may stem from a read error. This chain joins TRBV23-1 and TRBJ2-4; TRBD2 is a possible D gene (5 bases). TRBV23-1 is an open reading frame whose function is uncertain. The CDR3 covers 15 residues. The CDR3 nucleotides are TGCGCCAGCAGTCAATCCCATCTAGCCAAAAACAATCAGTACTTC. It is translated as CASSQSHLAKNNQYF.

The CDR3 DNA is TGTGCCAGCAGCGTGGGACTATTCGGAGATCGAGAGACCCAGTACTTC. Amino acids: CASSVGLFGDRETQYF. The chain has TRBV5-6 and TRBJ2-5, with 7 bases matching TRBD2. The CDR3 extends over 16 amino acids. Looked up from germline, CDR1 is SGHDT and CDR2 is YYEEEE. V lost 4 bases and J lost 4; bases outside the gene matches: 13.

The chain has TRBV4-1 and TRBJ2-1; D not certain. Looked up from germline, CDR1 is MGHRA and CDR2 is YSYEKL. V lost 1 base, J lost 12 bases, and 19 bases lay in between. CDR3 length equals 15 residues. CDR3 in amino acids: CASSQGQNSNRVQFF. The DNA for the CDR3 is TGCGCCAGCAGCCAAGGCCAGAACAGTAATAGGGTGCAGTTCTTC.

This clone occurred a few times. The CDR3 protein is CASSQDQTSGVQETQYF. The CDR3 coding sequence is TGCGCCAGCAGCCAAGACCAGACTAGCGGGGTCCAAGAGACCCAGTACTTC. The genes are TRBV4-3 and TRBJ2-5; 11 bases line up with TRBD2. CDR3 length equals 17 residues. Germline lookup yields CDR1 LGHNA and CDR2 YSLEER. V shed 0 bases, J shed 1 base, and the junction held 4 bases outside the gene matches.

This chain connects TRBV7-2 to TRBJ2-7, with D tentatively TRBD1 or TRBD2 (5 bases each). V dropped 5 bases and J dropped 2 bases, with 16 bases sitting between them. The length of the CDR3 is 15 residues. CDR1 is SGHTA, CDR2 FQGNSA, per germline. CDR3 nucleotides: TGTGCCAGCAGCGAACGAGGGGCGGAGACCTACGAGCAGTACTTC. Translation gives CASSERGAETYEQYF.

This clone was detected a few times. This sequence joins TRBV4-1 and TRBJ2-1; the match to TRBD2 covers 9 bases. CDR1 is MGHRA, CDR2 YSYEKL, per germline. The V and J ends lost 1 base and 5 bases, in that order; junction bases with no gene match: 3. This CDR3 is built from 15 residues. In DNA, the CDR3 is TGCGCCAGCAGCCAAGCGACTAGCGGCAACAATGAGCAGTTCTTC. It yields the protein CASSQATSGNNEQFF.

CDR3 region: CAWTGRTGGEAFF. The CDR3 DNA reads TGTGCCTGGACCGGTAGGACAGGGGGTGAAGCTTTCTTT. The rearrangement links TRBV30 to TRBJ1-1; 10 bases map to TRBD1. CDR1 is GTSNPN and CDR2 is SVGIG in the germline V gene (reference sequence). The CDR3 loop spans 13 amino acids. V dropped 4 bases and J dropped 7; count of bases not matched to a gene: 6.

This chain connects TRBV5-4 to TRBJ2-1, with TRBD2 identical over 9 bases. In germline, CDR1 is SGHNT, CDR2 YYREEE (reference sequence). V was pared by 2 bases and J by 6 bases, with 6 bases of the junction left unmatched. This CDR3 is built from 15 residues. The CDR3 loop is CASSFSLAGPNEQFF. CDR3 DNA: TGTGCCAGCAGCTTCTCTCTAGCGGGGCCCAATGAGCAGTTCTTC.

The chain employs TRBV7-9 and TRBJ2-7, with 9 bases identical to TRBD2. Per germline, CDR1 SEHNR and CDR2 FQNEAQ (reference sequence). The CDR3 is 13 amino acids. The junction had 3 bases not matched to a gene; V was cut back by 5 bases and J by 4 bases. CDR3 sequence: CASSLTSGYEQYV. CDR3 DNA sequence: TGTGCCAGCAGCCTTACTAGCGGGTACGAGCAGTACGTC.

This clone has more than one count but fewer than ten. This sequence joins TRBV10-3 and TRBJ2-3; no clear D. The CDR3 loop spans 12 amino acids. Trimming took 8 bases from V and 0 from J, leaving 6 bases between them. CDR1 is ENHRY, CDR2 SYGVKD, per germline. The CDR3 loop is CAIRSSTDTQYF. DNA of the CDR3: TGTGCCATCCGCTCTAGCACAGATACGCAGTATTTT.

This clone was counted between two and nine times. CDR3 residues: CASSRLSGAKETQYF. In DNA form, the CDR3 reads TGTGCCAGCAGCCGGCTCAGCGGGGCGAAAGAGACCCAGTACTTC. This rearrangement joins TRBV14 to TRBJ2-5; 7 nucleotides agree with TRBD2. Trimming at V came to 4 bases and at J to 3 bases, leaving 8 bases not matched to a gene. The CDR3 totals 15 residues. Per the germline V gene, CDR1 is SGHDN and CDR2 is FVKESK.

This chain connects TRBV6-5 to TRBJ2-5, with TRBD2 as a possible D gene (5 bases). Germline V gene data show CDR1 as MNHEY and CDR2 as SVGAGI. V lost 4 bases to trimming and J lost 4 bases, with 16 bases between them. This CDR3 spans 15 amino acids. The CDR3 spells CASSSHAGRRETQYF. DNA of the CDR3: TGTGCCAGCAGTTCCCACGCGGGCCGTAGAGAGACCCAGTACTTC.